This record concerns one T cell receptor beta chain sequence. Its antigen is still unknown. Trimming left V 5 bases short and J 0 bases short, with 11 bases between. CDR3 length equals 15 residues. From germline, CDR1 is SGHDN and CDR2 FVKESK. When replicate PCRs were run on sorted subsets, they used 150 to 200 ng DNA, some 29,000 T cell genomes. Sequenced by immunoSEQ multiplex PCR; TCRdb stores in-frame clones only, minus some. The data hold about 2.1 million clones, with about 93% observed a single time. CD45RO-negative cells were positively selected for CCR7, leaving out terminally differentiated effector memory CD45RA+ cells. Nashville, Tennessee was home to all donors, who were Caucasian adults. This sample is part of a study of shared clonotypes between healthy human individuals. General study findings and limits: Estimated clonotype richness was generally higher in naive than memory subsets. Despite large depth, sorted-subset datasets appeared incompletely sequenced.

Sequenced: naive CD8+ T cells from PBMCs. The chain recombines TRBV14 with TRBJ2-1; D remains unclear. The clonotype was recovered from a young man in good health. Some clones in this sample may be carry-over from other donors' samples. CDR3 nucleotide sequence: TGTGCCAGCAGCACCCCACGAAGCTCCTACAATGAGCAGTTCTTC. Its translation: CASSTPRSSYNEQFF.